This T cell receptor beta chain originates from a study of regulatory T cells in long-lasting Graves disease. This clonotype has ten or more counts. Time point meaning: persistent/refractory GD, antithyroid drugs over 5 years with positive TRAb. PBMC-derived RNA was used for the TCR library. Patient provenance is recorded as an endocrinology department in Xi'an, China. Staff drew approximately 10 milliliters of peripheral blood into EDTA tubes. Researchers made TCR beta libraries by using iRepertoire HTBI primers and running Arm-PCR on CDR3 regions. TCRdb re-derived calls from the multiplex PCR reads in MiXCR, one entry per CDR3 protein. Of about 470,000 distinct CDR3 sequences listed, more than 20% are singletons. CDR3 size: 18 residues. Trimming took off 5 bases at V and 6 bases at J, with 25 bases between the two ends. Looked up from germline, CDR1 is SGHAT and CDR2 is FQNNGV.

This clonotype was sampled from a female donor with Graves disease. Here the sequenced sample was peripheral blood mononuclear cells (PBMCs), taken when the disease was refractory, from a patient treated with antithyroid drugs. V and J are TRBV11-2 and TRBJ1-4; D is uncertain. CDR3 bases: TGTGCCAGCAGCCTTGCAGAGCGACTAGTTTTTGGCGATGAAAAACTGTTTTTT. Translated: CASSLAERLVFGDEKLFF.